The present T cell receptor beta chain was sequenced within a study of CD4+ T cells in melanoma. Study-level points and caveats: CD8+ T cell, macrophage and B cell function reportedly correlated with neoantigen-specific CD4+ T cells.

Regarding this clone: Antigen unknown.

Method: immunoSEQ multiplex PCR; TCRdb's copy keeps in-frame clones and lacks some. The table shows thousands of clones, with 55% to 80% occurring only once. Germline CDR1 SGHVS, CDR2 FQNEAQ. Trimming cost V 1 base and J 0 bases, with 11 bases left between them. The CDR3 totals 16 residues. The clonotype originates from a human donor with melanoma. The V call is TRBV7-8, the J call TRBJ2-3; the D gene is possibly TRBD1 (5 bases). Sequencing was performed on cells from a culture (not recorded whether cultured in vitro). CDR3 amino acids: CASSLEGKGSTDTQYF. CDR3 nucleotide sequence: TGTGCCAGCAGCTTAGAGGGTAAGGGGAGCACAGATACGCAGTATTTT.